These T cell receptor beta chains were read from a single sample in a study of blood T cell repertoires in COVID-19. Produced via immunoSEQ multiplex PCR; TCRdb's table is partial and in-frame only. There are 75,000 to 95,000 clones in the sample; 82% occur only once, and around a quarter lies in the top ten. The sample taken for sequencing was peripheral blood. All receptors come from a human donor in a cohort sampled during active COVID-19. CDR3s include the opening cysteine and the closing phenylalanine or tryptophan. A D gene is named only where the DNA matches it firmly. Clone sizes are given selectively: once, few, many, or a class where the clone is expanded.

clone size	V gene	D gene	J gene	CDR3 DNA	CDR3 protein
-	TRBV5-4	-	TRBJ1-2	TGTGCCAGCAGCTTGGGCCCTCGGGATAACTATGGCTACACCTTC	CASSLGPRDNYGYTF
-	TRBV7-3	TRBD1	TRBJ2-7	TGTGCCAGCAGCCTTGAGGACAGGGTGTGTCGCGAGCAGTACTTC	CASSLEDRVCREQYF
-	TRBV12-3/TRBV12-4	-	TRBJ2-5	TGTGCCAGCAGTTTACGGGAGACCCAGTACTTC	CASSLRETQYF
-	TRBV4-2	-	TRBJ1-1	TGTGCCAGCAGCCAAGAGGTACAGAACACTGAAGCTTTCTTT	CASSQEVQNTEAFF
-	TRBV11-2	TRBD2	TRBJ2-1	TGTGCCAGCAGGTCCGGACTAGCGGGGGGGGATAAGCAGTTCTTC	CASRSGLAGGDKQFF
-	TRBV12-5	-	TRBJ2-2	TGTGCTAGTGGTTTGGTATATGAAGGGGTTTTCACCGGGGAGCTGTTTTTT	CASGLVYEGVFTGELFF
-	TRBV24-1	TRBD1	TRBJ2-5	TGTGCCACCAGTGAAGGGACAGGGGGCGAACAAGAGACCCAGTACTTC	CATSEGTGGEQETQYF
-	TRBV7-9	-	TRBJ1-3	TGTGCCAGCAGGAGACAGGTCTCTGGAAACACCATATATTTT	CASRRQVSGNTIYF
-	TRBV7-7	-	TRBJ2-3	TGTGCTAGCAGCCTTCTGTACGGGGCAGGGGCAGATACGCAGTATTTT	CASSLLYGAGADTQYF
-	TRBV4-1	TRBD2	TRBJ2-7	TGCGCCAGCAGCCAAGATGGGGGGGGGTTGAGTTCCTACGAGCAGTACTTC	CASSQDGGGLSSYEQYF
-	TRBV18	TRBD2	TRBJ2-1	TGTGCCAGCTCAGCGGTGCCGCGGGGGGGCCCGAATGAGCAGTTCTTC	CASSAVPRGGPNEQFF
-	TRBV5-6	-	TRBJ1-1	TGTGCCAGCAGCCGATTTGCGCCTTCAGGACAGACCGAAGCTTTCTTT	CASSRFAPSGQTEAFF
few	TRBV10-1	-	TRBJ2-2	TGCGCCAGCAGTGACGCAGGGTACACCGGGGAGCTGTTTTTT	CASSDAGYTGELFF
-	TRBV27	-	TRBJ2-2	TGTGCCAGCAGTCAAGCAGGGGGGTCCGGGGAGCTGTTTTTT	CASSQAGGSGELFF
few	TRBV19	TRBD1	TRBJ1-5	TGTGCCAGAGGGACAGGGATTCAGCCCCAGCATTTT	CARGTGIQPQHF
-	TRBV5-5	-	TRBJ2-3	TGTGCCAGCCGACCTGGGGTGGGGGCTACGCAGTATTTT	CASRPGVGATQYF
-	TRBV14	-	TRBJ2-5	TGTGCCAGCAGCCAGGGGGACTCGCCAGAGACCCAGTACTTC	CASSQGDSPETQYF
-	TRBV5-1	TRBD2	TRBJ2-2	TGCGCCAGCAGCTTGGATCCGGGACTAGCCGGCGGGGAGCTGTTTTTT	CASSLDPGLAGGELFF
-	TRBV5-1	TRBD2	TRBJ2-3	TGCGCCAGCAGGCGGCTAGTGGGGGGGACTAGCACAGATACGCAGTATTTT	CASRRLVGGTSTDTQYF
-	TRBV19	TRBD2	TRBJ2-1	TGTGCCAGTAGTATAGCGGGGGGTTTTAATGAGCAGTTCTTC	CASSIAGGFNEQFF
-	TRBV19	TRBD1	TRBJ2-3	TGTGCCACCACGGACAGGAACCCCAGCACAGATACGCAGTATTTT	CATTDRNPSTDTQYF
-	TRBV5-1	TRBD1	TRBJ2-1	TGCGCCAGCAGCGACGGACAGGGGGCTTACAATGAGCAGTTCTTC	CASSDGQGAYNEQFF
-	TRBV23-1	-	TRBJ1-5	TGCGCCAGCAGTCCCGGAGACGAGTCGGATAGCAATCAGCCCCAGCATTTT	CASSPGDESDSNQPQHF
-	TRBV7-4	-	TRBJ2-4	TGTGCCAGCAGTTCTCACGGCGGGCCTAAAAACATTCAGTACTTC	CASSSHGGPKNIQYF
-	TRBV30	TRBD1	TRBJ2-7	TGTGCCTGCCTCCGACAGGGCTCCTACGAGCAGTACTTC	CACLRQGSYEQYF
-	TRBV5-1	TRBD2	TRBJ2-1	TGCGCCAGCAGCTCGACTAGCGGGGGGTACAATGAGCAGTTCTTC	CASSSTSGGYNEQFF
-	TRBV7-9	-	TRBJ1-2	TGTGCCAGCAGCTTGGCAGCTAACTATGGCTACACCTTC	CASSLAANYGYTF
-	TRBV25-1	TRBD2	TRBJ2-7	TGTGCCAGCAGGAGGGGAGGGGCCAACGAGCAGTACTTC	CASRRGGANEQYF
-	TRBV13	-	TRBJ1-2	TGTGCCAGCAGCCCCGAGGGGAGAGGGGGCTATGGCTACACCTTC	CASSPEGRGGYGYTF
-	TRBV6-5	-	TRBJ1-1	TGTGCCAGCAGTTACGGCACAGGGACCACTGAAGCTTTCTTT	CASSYGTGTTEAFF
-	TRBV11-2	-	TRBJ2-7	TGTGCCAGCAGTCCAATTCGAGGACTCAAAGCCGAGCAGTACTTC	CASSPIRGLKAEQYF
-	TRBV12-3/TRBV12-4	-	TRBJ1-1	TGTGCCAGCAGCCTATTAAACACTGAAGCTTTCTTT	CASSLLNTEAFF
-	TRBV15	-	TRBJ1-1	TGTGCCACCAGCAGGGAGTTTACTGAAGCTTTCTTT	CATSREFTEAFF
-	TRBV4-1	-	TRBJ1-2	TGCGCCAGCAGCCAAGCGGCACAGAACGATGGCTACACCTTC	CASSQAAQNDGYTF
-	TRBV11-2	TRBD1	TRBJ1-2	TGTGCCAGCAGCGCGACAGGGGGAAACTATGGCTACACCTTC	CASSATGGNYGYTF
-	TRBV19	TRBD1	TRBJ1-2	TGTGCCAGTAACCCCTCGGACAGGGCGCGGGGCTACACCTTC	CASNPSDRARGYTF
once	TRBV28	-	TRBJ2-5	TGTGCCAGCAGCCTACTAGTGCCTCAAGAGACCCAGTACTTC	CASSLLVPQETQYF
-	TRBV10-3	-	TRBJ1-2	TGTGCCATCAGTGACGGAGGGTTCGGCTACACCTTC	CAISDGGFGYTF
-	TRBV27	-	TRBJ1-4	TGTGCCAGCAGCATACAGGCTACAACTAATGAAAAACTGTTTTTT	CASSIQATTNEKLFF
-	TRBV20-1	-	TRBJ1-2	TGCAGTGCATCAGGGCGTGGAGGCTACACCTTC	CSASGRGGYTF
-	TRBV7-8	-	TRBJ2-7	TGTGCCAGCAGCTTAGTGGCCAGCGACGAGCAGTACTTC	CASSLVASDEQYF
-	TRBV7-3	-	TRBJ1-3	TGTGCCAGCAGCTCTGGGCCTGGAAACACCATATATTTT	CASSSGPGNTIYF
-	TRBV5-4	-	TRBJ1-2	TGTGCCAGCAGCTTGGCCGGTACTTCTAACTATGGCTACACCTTC	CASSLAGTSNYGYTF
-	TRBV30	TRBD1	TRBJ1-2	TGTGCCTGGAGTGTAGGGGGCTCTATCAACTATGGCTACACCTTC	CAWSVGGSINYGYTF
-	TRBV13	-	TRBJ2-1	TGTGCCAGCAGTTGGACTGGCTCCTACAATGAGCAGTTCTTC	CASSWTGSYNEQFF